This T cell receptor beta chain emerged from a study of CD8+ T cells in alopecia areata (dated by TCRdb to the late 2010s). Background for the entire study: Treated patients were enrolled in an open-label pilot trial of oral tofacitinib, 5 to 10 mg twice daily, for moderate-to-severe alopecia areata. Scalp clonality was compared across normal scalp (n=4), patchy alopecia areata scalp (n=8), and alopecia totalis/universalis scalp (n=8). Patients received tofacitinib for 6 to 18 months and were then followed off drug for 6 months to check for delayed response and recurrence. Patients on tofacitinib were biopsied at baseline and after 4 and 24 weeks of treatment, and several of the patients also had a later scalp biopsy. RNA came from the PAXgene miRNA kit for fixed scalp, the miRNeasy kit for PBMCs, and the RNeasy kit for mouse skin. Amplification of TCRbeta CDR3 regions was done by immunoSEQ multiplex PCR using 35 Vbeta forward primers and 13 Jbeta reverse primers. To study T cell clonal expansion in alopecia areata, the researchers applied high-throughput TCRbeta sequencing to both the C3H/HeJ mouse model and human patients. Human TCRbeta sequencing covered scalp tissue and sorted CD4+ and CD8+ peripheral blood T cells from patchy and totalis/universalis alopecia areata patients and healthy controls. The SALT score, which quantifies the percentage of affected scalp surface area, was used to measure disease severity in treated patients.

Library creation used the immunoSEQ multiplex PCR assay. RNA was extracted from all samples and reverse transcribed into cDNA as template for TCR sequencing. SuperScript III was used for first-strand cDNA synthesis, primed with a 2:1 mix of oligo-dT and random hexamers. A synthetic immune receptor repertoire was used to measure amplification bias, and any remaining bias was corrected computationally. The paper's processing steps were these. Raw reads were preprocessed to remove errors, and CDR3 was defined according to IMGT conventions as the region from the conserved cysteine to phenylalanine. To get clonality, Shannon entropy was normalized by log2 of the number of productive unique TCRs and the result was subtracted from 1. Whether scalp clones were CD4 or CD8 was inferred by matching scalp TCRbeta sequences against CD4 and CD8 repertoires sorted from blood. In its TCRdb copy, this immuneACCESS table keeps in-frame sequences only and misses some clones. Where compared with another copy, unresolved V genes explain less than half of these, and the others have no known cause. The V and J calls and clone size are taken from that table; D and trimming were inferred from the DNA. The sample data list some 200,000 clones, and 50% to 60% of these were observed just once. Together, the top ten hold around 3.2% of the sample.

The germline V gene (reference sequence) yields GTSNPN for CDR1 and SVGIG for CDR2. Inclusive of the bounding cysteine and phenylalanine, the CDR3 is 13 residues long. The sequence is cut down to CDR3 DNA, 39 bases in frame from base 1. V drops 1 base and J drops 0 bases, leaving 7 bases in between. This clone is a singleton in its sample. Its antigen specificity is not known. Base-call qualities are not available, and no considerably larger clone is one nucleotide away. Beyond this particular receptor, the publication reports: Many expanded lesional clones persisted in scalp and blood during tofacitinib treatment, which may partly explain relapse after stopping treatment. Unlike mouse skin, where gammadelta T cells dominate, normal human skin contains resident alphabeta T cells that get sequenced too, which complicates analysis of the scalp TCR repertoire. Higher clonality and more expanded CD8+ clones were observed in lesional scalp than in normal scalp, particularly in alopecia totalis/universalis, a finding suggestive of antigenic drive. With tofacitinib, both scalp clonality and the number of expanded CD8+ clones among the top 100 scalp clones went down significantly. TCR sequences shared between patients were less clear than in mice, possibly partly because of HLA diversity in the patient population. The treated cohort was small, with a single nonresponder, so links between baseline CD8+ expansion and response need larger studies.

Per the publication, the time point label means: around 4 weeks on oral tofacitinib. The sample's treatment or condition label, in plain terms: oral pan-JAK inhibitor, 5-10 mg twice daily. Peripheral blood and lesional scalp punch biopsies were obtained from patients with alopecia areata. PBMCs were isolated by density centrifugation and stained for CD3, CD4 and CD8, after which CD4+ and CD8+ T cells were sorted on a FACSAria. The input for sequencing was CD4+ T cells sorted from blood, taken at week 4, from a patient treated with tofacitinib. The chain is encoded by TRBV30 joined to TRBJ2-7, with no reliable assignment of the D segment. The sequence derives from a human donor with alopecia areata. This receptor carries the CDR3 CAWSEGTSYEQYF. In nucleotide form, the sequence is TGTGCCTGGAGTGAGGGCACCTCCTACGAGCAGTACTTC.